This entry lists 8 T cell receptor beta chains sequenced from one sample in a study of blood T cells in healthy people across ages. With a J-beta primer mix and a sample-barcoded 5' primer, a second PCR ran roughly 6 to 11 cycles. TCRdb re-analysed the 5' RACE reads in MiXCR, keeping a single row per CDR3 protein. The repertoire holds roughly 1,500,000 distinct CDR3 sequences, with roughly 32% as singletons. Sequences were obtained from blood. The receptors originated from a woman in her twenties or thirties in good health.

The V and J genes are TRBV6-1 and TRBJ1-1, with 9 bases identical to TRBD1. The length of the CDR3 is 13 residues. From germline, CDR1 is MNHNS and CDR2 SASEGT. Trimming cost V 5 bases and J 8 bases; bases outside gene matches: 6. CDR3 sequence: CASSTDRGTEAFF. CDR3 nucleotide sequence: TGTGCCAGCAGTACCGACAGGGGGACCGAAGCTTTCTTT.

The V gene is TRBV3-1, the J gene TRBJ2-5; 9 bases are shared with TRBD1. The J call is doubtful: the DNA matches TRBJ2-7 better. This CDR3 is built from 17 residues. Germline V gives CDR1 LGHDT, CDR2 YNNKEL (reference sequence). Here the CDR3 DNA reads TGTGCCAGCAGCCACGACCGGCAAACAGGGGGCTGGAACGAGCAGTACTTC. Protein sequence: CASSHDRQTGGWNEQYF.

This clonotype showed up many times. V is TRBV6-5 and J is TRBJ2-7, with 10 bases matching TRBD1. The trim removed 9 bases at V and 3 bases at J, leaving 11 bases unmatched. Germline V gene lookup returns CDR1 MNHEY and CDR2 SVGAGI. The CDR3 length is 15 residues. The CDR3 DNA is TGTGCCAGTCGCTACTCGGGACAGGGGAACTACGAGCAGTACTTC. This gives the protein CASRYSGQGNYEQYF.

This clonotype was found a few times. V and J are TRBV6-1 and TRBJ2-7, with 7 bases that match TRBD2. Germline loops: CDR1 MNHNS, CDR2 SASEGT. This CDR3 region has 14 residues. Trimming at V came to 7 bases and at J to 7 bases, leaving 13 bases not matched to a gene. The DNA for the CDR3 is TGTGCCAGCACCCTTAGCGGGCCGATTGTGGAGCAGTACTTC. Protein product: CASTLSGPIVEQYF.

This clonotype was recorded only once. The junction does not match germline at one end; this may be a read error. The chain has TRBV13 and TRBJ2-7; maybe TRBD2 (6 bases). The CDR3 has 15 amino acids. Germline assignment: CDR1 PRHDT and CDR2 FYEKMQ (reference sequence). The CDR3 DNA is TGTGTCAGCAGCTTATCCGGGGGTGTAATGTACGAGCAGTACTTC. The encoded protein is CVSSLSGGVMYEQYF.

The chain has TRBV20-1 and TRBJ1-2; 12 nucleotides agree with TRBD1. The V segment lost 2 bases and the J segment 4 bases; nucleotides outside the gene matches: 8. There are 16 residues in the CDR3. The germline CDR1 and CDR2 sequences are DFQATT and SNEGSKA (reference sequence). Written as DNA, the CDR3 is TGCAGTGCTAGACCGGGACAGGGGGCGCACGGCTATGGCTACACCTTC. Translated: CSARPGQGAHGYGYTF.

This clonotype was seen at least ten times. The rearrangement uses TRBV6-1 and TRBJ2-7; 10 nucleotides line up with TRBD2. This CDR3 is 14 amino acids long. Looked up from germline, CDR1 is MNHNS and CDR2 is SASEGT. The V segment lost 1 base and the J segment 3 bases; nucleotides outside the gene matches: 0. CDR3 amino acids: CASSEVAGGYEQYF. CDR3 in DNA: TGTGCCAGCAGTGAAGTAGCGGGAGGCTACGAGCAGTACTTC.

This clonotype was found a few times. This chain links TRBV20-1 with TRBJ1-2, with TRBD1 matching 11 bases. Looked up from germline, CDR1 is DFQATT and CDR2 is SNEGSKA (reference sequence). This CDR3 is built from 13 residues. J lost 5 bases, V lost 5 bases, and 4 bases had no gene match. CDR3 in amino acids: CSAGQGADYGYTF. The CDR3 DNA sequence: TGCAGTGCTGGACAGGGGGCTGATTATGGCTACACCTTC.